These 3 T cell receptor beta chains share one sample of origin, sequenced in a study of cytomegalovirus exposure and HLA in healthy donors. The PCR made use of 60 Vbeta and 13 Jbeta primers. Clones were read by immunoSEQ multiplex PCR, and TCRdb kept only the in-frame ones, dropping some. The profile shows roughly 100,000 clones, about 70% of them singletons. Sequencing was carried out using PBMCs. The receptors originated from a woman between 45 and 60 years old in good health and CMV-seropositive.

The chain joins TRBV10-3 to TRBJ1-5; D is unclear. CDR3 length equals 14 residues. Germline assignment: CDR1 ENHRY and CDR2 SYGVKD. With 2 bases removed from V and 3 bases from J, the gap between germline ends came to 8 bases. The CDR3 sequence is CAISEVADNQPQHF. The CDR3 DNA is TGTGCCATCAGTGAGGTGGCAGACAATCAGCCCCAGCATTTT.

In this sample, this clone turned up once. The conserved phenylalanine or tryptophan normally closing the CDR3 is absent here, so this likely arose from a read error. The genes are TRBV30 and TRBJ1-2; 7 bases map to TRBD1. Looked up from germline, CDR1 is GTSNPN and CDR2 is SVGIG (reference sequence). CDR3 size: 14 residues. The V gene end was trimmed by 4 bases and the J gene end by 7 bases; junction bases not matched to a gene: 12. The CDR3 DNA reads as TGTGCCTGGACTACCCTGACAGGGCATTCTGGCTACACCCTC. Translation: CAWTTLTGHSGYTL.

This chain uses TRBV25-1 with TRBJ1-1, with TRBD1 matching over 7 bases. The ends lost 5 bases at V and 1 base at J; junction bases unmatched: 4. CDR3 length: 14 amino acids. Germline assignment: CDR1 MGHDK and CDR2 SYGVNS. DNA of the CDR3: TGTGCCAGCAGTTCGGGACAGTCGAACACTGAAGCTTTCTTT. Translation: CASSSGQSNTEAFF.